The T cell receptor (beta chain) under discussion was sequenced for a study of beta chain features in type 1 diabetes. Sorted populations all had greater than 95% purity. Isolated RNA was reverse transcribed in full, so expressed TCRB transcripts were sequenced. The read count averaged about 3.6 million across naive, central memory and regulatory T cell samples. Some clones are missing from TCRdb's copy, which holds only in-frame ones; the method was immunoSEQ multiplex PCR. The sample lists roughly 140,000 clones; nearly 50% were seen once. This clone was counted only a few times. What it binds is not known. General study results and limits: Whether HLA type affects TCRB rearrangement stayed undetermined in the present work. In type 1 diabetes patients, VDJ junctions had fewer insertions; deletions at these junctions were more frequent.

The clonotype originates from a man aged 18 to 29 in good health. The specimen sequenced was Tregs from blood.

CDR3 DNA: TGTGCCAGCAGTGAATGGGGGACAGGGACCTCCTATGGCTACACCTTC. This encodes CASSEWGTGTSYGYTF. V gene TRBV6-1 combines with J gene TRBJ1-2; 9 positions agree with TRBD1. Germline lookup yields CDR1 MNHNS and CDR2 SASEGT. There are 16 residues in the CDR3. The V and J ends lost 2 bases and 4 bases, in that order; junction bases with no gene match: 8.